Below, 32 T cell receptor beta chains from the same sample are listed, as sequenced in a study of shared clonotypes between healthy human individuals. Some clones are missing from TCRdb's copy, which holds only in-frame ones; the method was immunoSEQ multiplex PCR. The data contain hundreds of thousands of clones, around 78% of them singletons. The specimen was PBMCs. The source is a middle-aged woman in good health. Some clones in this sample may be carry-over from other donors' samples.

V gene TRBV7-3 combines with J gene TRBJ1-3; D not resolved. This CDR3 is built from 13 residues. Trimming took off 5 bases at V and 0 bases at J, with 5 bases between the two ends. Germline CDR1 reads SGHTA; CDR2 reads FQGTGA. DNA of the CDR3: TGTGCCAGCAGCCCAGACTCTGGAAACACCATATATTTT. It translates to CASSPDSGNTIYF.

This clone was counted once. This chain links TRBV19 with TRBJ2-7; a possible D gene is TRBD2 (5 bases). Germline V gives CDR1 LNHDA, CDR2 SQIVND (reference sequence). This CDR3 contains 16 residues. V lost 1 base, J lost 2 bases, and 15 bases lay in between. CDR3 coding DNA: TGTGCCAGTAGTATAGGAGGAGCGGTGGGAGCCTACGAGCAGTACTTC. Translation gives CASSIGGAVGAYEQYF.

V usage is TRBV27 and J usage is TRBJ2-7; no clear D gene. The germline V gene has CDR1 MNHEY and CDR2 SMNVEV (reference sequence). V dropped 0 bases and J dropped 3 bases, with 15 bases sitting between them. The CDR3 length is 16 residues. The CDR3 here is CASSLSIGLTGYEQYF. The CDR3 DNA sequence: TGTGCCAGCAGTTTATCGATCGGGTTAACGGGCTACGAGCAGTACTTC.

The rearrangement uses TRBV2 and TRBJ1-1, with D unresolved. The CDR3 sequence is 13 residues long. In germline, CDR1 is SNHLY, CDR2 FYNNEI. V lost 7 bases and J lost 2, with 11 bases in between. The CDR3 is CASTVTVNTEAFF. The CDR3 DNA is TGTGCCAGCACGGTGACCGTTAACACTGAAGCTTTCTTT.

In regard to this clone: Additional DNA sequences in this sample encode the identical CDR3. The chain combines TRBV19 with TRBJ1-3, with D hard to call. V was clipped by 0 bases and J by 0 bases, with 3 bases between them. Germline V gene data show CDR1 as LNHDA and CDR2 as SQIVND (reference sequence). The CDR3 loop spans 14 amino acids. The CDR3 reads CASSIDSSGNTIYF. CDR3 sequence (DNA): TGTGCCAGTAGTATAGACAGCTCTGGAAACACCATATATTTT.

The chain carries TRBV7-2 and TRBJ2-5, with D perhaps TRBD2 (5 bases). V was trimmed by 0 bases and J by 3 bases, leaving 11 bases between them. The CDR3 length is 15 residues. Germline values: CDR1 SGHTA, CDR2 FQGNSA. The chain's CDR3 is CASSLAVNGKETQYF. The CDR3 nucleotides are TGTGCCAGCAGCTTAGCAGTAAACGGGAAAGAGACCCAGTACTTC.

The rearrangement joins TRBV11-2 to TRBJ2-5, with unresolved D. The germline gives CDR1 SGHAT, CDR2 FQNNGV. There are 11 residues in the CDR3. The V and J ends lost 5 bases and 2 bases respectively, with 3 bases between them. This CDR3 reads CASSQQETQYF. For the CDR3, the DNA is TGTGCCAGCAGCCAACAAGAGACCCAGTACTTC.

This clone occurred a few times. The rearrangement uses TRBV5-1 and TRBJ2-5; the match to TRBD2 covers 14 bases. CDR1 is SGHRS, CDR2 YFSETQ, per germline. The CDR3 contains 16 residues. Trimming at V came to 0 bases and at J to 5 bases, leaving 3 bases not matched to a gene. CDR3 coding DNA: TGCGCCAGCAGCTTGGGACTAGCGGGAGGGTCCGAGACCCAGTACTTC. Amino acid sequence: CASSLGLAGGSETQYF.

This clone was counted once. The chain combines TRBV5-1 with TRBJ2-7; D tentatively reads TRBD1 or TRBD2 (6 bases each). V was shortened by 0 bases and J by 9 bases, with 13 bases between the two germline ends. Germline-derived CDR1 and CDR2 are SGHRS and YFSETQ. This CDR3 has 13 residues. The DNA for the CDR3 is TGCGCCAGCAGCTTGGAGGGGGGCGCGGGGCAGTACTTC. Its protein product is CASSLEGGAGQYF.

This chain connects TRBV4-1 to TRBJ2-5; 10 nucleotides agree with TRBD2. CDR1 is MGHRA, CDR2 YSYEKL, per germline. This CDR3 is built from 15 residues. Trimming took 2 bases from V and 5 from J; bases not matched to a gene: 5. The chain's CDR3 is CASSQSGRGGETQYF. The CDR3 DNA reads TGCGCCAGCAGCCAAAGCGGGAGGGGAGGGGAGACCCAGTACTTC.

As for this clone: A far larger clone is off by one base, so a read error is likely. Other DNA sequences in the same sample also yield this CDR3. The chain's CDR3 is CAWSIGLVGSSF. Written as DNA, the CDR3 is TGTGCCTGGAGTATAGGACTAGTAGGTTCCTCTTTT. V and J are TRBV30 and TRBJ2-3; TRBD2 matches 7 bases. CDR3 length: 12 amino acids. The V gene's germline CDR1 is GTSNPN and CDR2 SVGIG (reference sequence).

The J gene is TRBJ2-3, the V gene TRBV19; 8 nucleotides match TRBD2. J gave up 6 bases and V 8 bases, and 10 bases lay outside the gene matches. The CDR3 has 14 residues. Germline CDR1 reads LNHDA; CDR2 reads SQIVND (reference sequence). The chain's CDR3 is CASRDGRARDTQYF. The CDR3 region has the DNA TGTGCCAGTCGGGACGGGAGGGCCCGGGATACGCAGTATTTT.

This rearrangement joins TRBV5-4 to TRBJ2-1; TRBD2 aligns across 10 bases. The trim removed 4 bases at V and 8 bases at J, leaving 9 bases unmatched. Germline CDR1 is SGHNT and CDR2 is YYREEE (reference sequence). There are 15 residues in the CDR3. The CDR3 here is CASSPSRTSGDEQFF. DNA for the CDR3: TGTGCCAGCAGCCCCAGTCGGACTAGCGGCGATGAGCAGTTCTTC.

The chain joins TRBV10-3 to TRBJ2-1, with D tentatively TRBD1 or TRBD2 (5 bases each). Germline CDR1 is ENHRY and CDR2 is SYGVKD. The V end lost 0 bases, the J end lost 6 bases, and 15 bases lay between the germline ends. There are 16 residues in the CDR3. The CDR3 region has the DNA TGTGCCATCAGTGAGTCAAAAAGGGGCCGGGGCAATGAGCAGTTCTTC. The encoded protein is CAISESKRGRGNEQFF.

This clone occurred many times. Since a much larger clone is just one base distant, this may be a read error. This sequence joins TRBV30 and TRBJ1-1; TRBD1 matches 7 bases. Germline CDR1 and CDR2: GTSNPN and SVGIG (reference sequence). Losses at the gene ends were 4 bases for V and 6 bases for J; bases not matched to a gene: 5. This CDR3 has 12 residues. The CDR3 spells CAWKGAAAEAFF. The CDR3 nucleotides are TGTGCCTGGAAGGGGGCGGCAGCTGAAGCTTTCTTT. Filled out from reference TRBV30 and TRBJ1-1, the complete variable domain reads SQTIHQWPATLVQPVGSPLSLECTVEGTSNPNLYWYRQAAGRGLQLLFYSVGIGQISSEVPQNLSASRPQDRQFILSSKKLLLSDSGFYLCAWKGAAAEAFFGQGTRLTVV.

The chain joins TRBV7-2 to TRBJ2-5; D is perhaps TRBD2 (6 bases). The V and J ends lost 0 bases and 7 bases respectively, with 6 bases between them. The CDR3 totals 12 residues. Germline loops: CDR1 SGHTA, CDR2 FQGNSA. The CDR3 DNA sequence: TGTGCCAGCAGCTTAGCCGGGGGGACCCAGTACTTC. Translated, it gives CASSLAGGTQYF. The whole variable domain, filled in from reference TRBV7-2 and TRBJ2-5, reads GAGVSQSPSNKVTEKGKDVELRCDPISGHTALYWYRQSLGQGLEFLIYFQGNSAPDKSGLPSDRFSAERTGGSVSTLTIQRTQQEDSAVYLCASSLAGGTQYFGPGTRLLVL.

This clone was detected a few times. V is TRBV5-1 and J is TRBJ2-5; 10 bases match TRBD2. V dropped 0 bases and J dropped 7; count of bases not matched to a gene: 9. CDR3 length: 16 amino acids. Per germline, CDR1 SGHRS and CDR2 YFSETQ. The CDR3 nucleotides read TGCGCCAGCAGCTTGGAGGCCACTAGCGGGACTGGGACCCAGTACTTC. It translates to CASSLEATSGTGTQYF.

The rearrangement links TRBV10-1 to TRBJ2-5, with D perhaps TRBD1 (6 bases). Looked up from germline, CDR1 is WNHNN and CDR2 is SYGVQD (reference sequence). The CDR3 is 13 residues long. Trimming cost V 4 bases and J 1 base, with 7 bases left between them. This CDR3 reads CASSGDIQETQYF. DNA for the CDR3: TGCGCCAGCAGTGGGGACATCCAAGAGACCCAGTACTTC.

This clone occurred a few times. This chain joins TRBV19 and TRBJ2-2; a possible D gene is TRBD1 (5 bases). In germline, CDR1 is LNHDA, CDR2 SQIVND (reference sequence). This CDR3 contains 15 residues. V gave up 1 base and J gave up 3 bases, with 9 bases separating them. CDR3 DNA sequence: TGTGCCAGTAGTATAGCCGGACAACACACCGGGGAGCTGTTTTTT. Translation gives CASSIAGQHTGELFF.

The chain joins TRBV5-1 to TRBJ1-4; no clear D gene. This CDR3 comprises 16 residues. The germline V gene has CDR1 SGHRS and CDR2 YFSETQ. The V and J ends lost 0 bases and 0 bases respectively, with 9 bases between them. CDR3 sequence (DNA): TGCGCCAGCAGCTTGGTGGCAGCTGCAACTAATGAAAAACTGTTTTTT. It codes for CASSLVAAATNEKLFF.

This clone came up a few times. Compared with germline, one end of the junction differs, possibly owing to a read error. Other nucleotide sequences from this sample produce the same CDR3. CDR3 amino acids: CASSLERQETQYF. Written as DNA, the CDR3 is TGTGCCAGCAGTTTGGAGAGGCAAGAGACCCAGTACTTC. This sequence joins TRBV5-4 and TRBJ2-5; no definite D call. The germline gives CDR1 SGHNT, CDR2 YYREEE (reference sequence). CDR3 length: 13 residues.

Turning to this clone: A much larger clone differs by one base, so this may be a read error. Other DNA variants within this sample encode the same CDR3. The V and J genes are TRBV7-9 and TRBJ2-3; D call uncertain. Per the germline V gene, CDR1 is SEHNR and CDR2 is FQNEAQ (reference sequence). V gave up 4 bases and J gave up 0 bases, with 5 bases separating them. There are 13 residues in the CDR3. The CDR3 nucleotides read TGTGCCAGCAGCTCGAGTAGCACAGATACGCAGTATTTT. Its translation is CASSSSSTDTQYF. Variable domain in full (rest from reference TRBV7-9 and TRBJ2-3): DTGVSQNPRHKITKRGQNVTFRCDPISEHNRLYWYRQTLGQGPEFLTYFQNEAQLEKSRLLSDRFSAERPKGSFSTLEIQRTEQGDSAMYLCASSSSSTDTQYFGPGTRLTVL.

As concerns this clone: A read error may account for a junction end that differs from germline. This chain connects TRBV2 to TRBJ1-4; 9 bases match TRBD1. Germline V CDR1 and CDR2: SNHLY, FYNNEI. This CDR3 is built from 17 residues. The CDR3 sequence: CASTVWTGDATNEKLLF. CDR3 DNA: TGTGCCAGCACGGTCTGGACAGGGGACGCAACTAATGAAAAACTGCTTTTT.

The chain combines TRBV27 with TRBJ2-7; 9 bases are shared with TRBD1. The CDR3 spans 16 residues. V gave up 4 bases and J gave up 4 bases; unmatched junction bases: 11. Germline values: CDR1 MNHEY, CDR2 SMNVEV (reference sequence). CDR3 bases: TGTGCCAGCAGTTCGCCCTCGGGACAGGGCCGGTACGAGCAGTACTTC. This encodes CASSSPSGQGRYEQYF.

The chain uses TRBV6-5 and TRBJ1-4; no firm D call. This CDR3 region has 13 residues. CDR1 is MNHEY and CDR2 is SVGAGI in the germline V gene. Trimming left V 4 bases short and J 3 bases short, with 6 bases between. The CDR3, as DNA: TGTGCCAGCAGTTCACGGGCTAATGAAAAACTGTTTTTT. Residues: CASSSRANEKLFF.

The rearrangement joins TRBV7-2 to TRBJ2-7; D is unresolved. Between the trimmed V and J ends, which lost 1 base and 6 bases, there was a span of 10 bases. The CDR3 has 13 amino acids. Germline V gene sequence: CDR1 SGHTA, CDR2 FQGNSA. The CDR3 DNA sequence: TGTGCCAGCAGCTTAGATCTGGGCTTCGAGCAGTACTTC. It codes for CASSLDLGFEQYF.

In DNA, the CDR3 is TGTGCCAGCTCTGGGGAGGACAGAATGCGTGAAAAACTGTTTTTT. Protein product: CASSGEDRMREKLFF. The rearrangement uses TRBV28 and TRBJ1-4; D possibly corresponds to TRBD1 (6 bases). V lost 8 bases and J lost 7, with 20 bases in between. The CDR3 is made up of 15 amino acids. Looked up from germline, CDR1 is MDHEN and CDR2 is SYDVKM.

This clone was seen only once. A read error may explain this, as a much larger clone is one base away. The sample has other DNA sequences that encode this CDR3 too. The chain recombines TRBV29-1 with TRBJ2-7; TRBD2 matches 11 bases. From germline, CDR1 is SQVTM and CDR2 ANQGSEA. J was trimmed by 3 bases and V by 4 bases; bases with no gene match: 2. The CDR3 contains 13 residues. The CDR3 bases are TGCAGCGTTGCTGGACTAGCGGGCTACGAGCAGTACTTC. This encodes CSVAGLAGYEQYF.

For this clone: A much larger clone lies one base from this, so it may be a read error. The CDR3 coding sequence is TGTGCCAGCAGCCTAGGCGACCGGCCCTACGAGCAGTACTTC. Its protein product is CASSLGDRPYEQYF. The J gene is TRBJ2-7, the V gene TRBV4-2, with unresolved D. Trimming left V 4 bases short and J 2 bases short, with 12 bases between. Germline lookup yields CDR1 LGHNA and CDR2 YNFKEQ. CDR3 length: 14 amino acids.

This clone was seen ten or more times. CDR3 nucleotides: TGTGCCAGCTCACCACTCGGCTGGAATGGGAGGAATGAGCAGTTCTTC. The encoded protein is CASSPLGWNGRNEQFF. J is TRBJ2-1 and V is TRBV18, with D tentatively TRBD2 (6 bases). CDR3 size: 16 residues. In germline, CDR1 is KGHSH, CDR2 LQKENI. The V and J ends lost 1 base and 7 bases respectively, with 17 bases between them. Looking up the rest from reference TRBV18 and TRBJ2-1 gives the full variable domain: NAGVMQNPRHLVRRRGQEARLRCSPMKGHSHVYWYRQLPEEGLKFMVYLQKENIIDESGMPKERFSAEFPKEGPSILRIQQVVRGDSAAYFCASSPLGWNGRNEQFFGPGTRLTVL.

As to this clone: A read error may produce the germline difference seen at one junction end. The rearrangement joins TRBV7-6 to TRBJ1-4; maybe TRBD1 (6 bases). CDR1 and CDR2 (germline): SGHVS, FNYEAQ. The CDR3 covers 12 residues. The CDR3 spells CASSHAADSMIF. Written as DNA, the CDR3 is TGTGCCAGCAGCCACGCCGCGGACAGTATGATTTTT.

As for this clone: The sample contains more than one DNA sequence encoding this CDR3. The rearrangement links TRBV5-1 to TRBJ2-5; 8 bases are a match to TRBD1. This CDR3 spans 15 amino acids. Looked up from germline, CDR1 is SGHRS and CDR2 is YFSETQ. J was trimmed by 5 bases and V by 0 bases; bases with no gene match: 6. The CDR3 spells CASSLAGTGGETQYF. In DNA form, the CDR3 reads TGCGCCAGCAGCTTGGCCGGGACAGGCGGTGAGACCCAGTACTTC.